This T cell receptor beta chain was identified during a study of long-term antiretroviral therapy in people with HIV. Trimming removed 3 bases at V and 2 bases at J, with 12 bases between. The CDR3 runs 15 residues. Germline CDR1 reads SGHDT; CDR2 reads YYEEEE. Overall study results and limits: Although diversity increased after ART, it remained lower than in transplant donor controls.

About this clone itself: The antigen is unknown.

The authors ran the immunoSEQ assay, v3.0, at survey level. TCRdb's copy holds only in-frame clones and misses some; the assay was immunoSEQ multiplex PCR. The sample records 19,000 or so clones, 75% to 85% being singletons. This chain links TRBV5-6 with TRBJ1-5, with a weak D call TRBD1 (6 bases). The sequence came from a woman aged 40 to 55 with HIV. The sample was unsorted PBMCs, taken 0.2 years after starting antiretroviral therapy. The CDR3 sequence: CASSSRGEGNQPQHF. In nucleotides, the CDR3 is TGTGCCAGCAGCTCAAGGGGGGAAGGCAATCAGCCCCAGCATTTT.